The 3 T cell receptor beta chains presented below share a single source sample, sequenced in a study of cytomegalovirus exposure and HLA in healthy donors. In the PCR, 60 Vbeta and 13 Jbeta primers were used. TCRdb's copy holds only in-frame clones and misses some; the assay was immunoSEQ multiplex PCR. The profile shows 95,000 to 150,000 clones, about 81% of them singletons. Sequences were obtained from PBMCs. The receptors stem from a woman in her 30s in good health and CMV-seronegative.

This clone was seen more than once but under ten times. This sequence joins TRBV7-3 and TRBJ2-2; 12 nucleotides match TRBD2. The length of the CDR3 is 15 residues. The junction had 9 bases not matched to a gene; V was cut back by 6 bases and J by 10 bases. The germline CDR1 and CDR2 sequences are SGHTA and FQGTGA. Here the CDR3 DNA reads TGTGCCAGCAGTACCCGGACTAGCGGGAAGGTGGAGCTGTTTTTT. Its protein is CASSTRTSGKVELFF.

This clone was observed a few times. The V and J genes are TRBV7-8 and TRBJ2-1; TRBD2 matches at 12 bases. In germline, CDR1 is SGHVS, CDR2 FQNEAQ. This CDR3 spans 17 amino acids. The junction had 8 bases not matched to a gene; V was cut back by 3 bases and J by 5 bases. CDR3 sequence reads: CASSFPLRLAGDNEQFF. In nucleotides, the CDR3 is TGTGCCAGCAGCTTCCCTCTCCGACTAGCGGGGGACAATGAGCAGTTCTTC.

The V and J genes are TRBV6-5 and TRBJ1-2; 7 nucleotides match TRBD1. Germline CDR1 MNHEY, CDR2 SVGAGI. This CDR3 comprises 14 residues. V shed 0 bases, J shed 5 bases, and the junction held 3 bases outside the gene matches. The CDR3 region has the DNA TGTGCCAGCAGTTACTCGGGGACAGCTTATGGCTACACCTTC. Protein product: CASSYSGTAYGYTF.